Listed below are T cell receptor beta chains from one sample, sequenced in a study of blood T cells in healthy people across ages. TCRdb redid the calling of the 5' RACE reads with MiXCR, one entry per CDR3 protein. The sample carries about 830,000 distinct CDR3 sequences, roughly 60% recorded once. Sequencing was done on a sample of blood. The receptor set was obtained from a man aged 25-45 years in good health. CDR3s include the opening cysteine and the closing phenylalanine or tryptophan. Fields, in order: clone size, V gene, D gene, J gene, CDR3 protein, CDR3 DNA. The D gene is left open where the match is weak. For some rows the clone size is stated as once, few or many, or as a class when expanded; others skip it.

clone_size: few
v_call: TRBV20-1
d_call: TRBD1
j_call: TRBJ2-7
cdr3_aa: CSATQGGTGSYEQYF
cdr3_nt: TGCAGTGCTACCCAGGGGGGGACAGGGTCCTACGAGCAGTACTTC

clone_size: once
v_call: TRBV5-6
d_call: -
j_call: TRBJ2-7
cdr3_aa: CASSLVGRSGEQYF
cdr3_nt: TGTGCCAGCAGCTTGGTCGGTAGATCTGGCGAGCAGTACTTC

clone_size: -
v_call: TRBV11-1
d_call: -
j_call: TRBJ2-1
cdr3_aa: CASSLVTGDRFF
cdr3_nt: TGTGCCAGCAGCTTAGTAACGGGGGACCGGTTCTTC

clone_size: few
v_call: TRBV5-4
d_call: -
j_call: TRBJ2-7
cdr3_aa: CASSPTIPQGGDEQYF
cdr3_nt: TGTGCCAGCAGCCCAACGATACCACAAGGAGGGGACGAGCAGTACTTC

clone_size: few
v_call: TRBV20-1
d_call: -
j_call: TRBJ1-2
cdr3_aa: CSANSDGNYGYTF
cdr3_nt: TGCAGTGCTAATTCGGACGGTAACTATGGCTACACCTTC

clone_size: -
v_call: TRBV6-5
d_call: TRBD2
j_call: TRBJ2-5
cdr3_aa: CASSLGEGFWYF
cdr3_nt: TGTGCCAGCAGCCTCGGGGAGGGTTTTTGGTACTTC

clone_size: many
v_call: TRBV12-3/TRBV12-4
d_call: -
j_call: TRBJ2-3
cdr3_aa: CASSFSRGPGDTQYF
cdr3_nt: TGTGCCAGCAGTTTTTCGCGGGGCCCTGGGGATACGCAGTATTTT

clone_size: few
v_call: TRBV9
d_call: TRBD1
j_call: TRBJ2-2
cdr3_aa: CASSDSLTGQFGELFF
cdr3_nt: TGTGCCAGCAGCGACTCCCTGACAGGGCAGTTCGGGGAGCTGTTTTTT

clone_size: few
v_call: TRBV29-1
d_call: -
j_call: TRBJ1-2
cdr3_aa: CSVRVGDRQRGYTF
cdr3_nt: TGCAGCGTCCGCGTTGGCGACAGGCAAAGGGGCTACACCTTC

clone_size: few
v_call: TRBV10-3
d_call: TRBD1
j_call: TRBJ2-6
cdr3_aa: CAPRKPPGQNISGANVLTF
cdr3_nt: TGTGCCCCCCGTAAGCCCCCGGGACAGAACATATCTGGGGCCAACGTCCTGACTTTC

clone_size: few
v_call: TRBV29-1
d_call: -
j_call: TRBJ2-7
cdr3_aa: CSVGTTGLWEQYF
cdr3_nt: TGCAGCGTGGGAACGACAGGTCTATGGGAGCAGTACTTC

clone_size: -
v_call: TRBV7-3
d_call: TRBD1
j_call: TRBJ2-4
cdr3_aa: CASSLATGGNEQYF
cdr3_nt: TGTGCCAGCAGCTTAGCCACAGGGGGCAATGAGCAGTACTTC

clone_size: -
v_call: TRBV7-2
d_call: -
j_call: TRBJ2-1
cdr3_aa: CASSYERGNEQFF
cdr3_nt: TGTGCCAGCAGTTACGAGAGGGGGAATGAGCAGTTCTTC

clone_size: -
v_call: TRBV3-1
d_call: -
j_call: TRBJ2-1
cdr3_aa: CASSLTPGDYNEQFF
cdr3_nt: TGTGCCAGCAGCCTTACACCAGGGGACTACAATGAGCAGTTCTTC

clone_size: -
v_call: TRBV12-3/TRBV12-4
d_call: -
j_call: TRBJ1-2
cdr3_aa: CASSLGTWDGYTF
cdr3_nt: TGTGCCAGCAGTTTAGGAACATGGGATGGCTACACCTTC

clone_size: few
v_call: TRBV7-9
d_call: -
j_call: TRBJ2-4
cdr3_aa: CASSLLTGQNIQYF
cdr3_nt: TGTGCCAGCAGCTTACTAACGGGGCAAAACATTCAGTACTTC

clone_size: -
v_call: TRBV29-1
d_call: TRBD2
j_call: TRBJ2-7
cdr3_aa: CSVVGTSGSYEQYF
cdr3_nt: TGCAGCGTTGTAGGGACTAGCGGATCCTACGAGCAGTACTTC

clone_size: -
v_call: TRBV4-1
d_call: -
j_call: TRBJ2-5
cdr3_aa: CASSLARGDQETQYF
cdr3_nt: TGCGCCAGCAGCCTTGCCAGGGGGGACCAAGAGACCCAGTACTTC

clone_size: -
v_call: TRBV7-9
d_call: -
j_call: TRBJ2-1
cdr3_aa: CASSPKETQFF
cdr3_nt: TGTGCCAGCAGCCCAAAGGAGACCCAGTTCTTC

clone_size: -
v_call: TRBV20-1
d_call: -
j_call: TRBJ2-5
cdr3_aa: CSAVEQETQYF
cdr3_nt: TGCAGTGCAGTAGAACAAGAGACCCAGTACTTC

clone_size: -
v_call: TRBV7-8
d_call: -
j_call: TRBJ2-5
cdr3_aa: CASSVRVGGETQYF
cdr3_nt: TGTGCCAGCAGTGTTCGGGTTGGTGGGGAGACCCAGTACTTC

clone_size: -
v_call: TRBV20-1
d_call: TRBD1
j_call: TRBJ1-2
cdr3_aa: CSARGQIVSYGYTF
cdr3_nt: TGCAGTGCTCGGGGACAGATAGTTTCCTATGGCTACACCTTC

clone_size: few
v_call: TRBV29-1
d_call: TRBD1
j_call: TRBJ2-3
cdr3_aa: CSGGTGGYTDTQYF
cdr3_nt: TGCAGCGGGGGGACAGGGGGCTATACAGATACGCAGTATTTT

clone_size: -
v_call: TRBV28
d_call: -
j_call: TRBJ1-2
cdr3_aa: CASSLDYPGEGYTF
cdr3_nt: TGTGCCAGCAGCCTTGATTACCCAGGGGAGGGCTACACCTTC

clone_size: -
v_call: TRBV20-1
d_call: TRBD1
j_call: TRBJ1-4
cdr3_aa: CSAARRGNEKLFF
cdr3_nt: TGCAGTGCCGCTCGCAGGGGGAATGAAAAACTGTTTTTT

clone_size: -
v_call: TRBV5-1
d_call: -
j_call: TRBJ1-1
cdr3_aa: CASSTARNTEAFF
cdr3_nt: TGCGCCAGCAGCACCGCACGTAACACTGAAGCTTTCTTT

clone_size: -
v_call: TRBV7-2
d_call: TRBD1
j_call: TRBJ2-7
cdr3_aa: CASVSWGTGYEQYF
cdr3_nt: TGTGCCAGCGTCAGTTGGGGGACAGGCTACGAGCAGTACTTC

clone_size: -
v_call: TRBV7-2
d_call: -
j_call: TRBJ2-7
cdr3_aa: CASSFLGDGSYEQYF
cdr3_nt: TGTGCCAGCAGCTTCCTGGGGGACGGCTCCTACGAGCAGTACTTC

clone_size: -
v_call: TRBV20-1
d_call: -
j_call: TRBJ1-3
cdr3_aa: CSARVPPGNTIYF
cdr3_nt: TGCAGTGCTAGAGTCCCTCCTGGAAACACCATATATTTT

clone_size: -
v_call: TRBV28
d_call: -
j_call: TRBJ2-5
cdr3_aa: CASSLPGRFTGETQYF
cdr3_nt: TGTGCCAGCAGTTTACCAGGGAGGTTCACAGGAGAGACCCAGTACTTC

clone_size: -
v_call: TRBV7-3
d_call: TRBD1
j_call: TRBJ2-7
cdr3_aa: CASRGQAPYEQYF
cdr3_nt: TGTGCCAGCAGGGGACAGGCCCCCTACGAGCAGTACTTC

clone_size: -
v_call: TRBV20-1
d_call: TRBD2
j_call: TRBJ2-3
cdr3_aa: CSPRTPKLHRSGTWDTQYF
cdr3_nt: TGCAGCCCTAGGACCCCCAAACTTCATCGTAGCGGGACGTGGGATACGCAGTATTTT

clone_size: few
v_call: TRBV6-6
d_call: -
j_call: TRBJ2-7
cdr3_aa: CASSYSNMGVEQYF
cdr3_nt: TGTGCCAGCAGTTACTCGAATATGGGTGTCGAGCAGTACTTC

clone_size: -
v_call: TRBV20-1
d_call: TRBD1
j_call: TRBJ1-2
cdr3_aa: CSATPTGTIQYGYTF
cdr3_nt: TGCAGTGCTACGCCGACAGGGACAATCCAGTACGGCTACACCTTC

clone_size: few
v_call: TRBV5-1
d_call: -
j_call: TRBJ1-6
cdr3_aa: CASSLAGQGSNSPLHF
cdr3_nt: TGCGCCAGCAGCTTGGCCGGGCAGGGGTCCAATTCACCCCTCCACTTT

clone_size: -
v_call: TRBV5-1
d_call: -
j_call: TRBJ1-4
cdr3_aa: CASSFGQNEKLFF
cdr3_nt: TGCGCCAGCAGCTTCGGACAGAATGAAAAACTGTTTTTT

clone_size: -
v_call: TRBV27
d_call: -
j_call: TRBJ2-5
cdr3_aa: CASSLFPFQETQYF
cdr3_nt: TGTGCCAGCAGTTTATTCCCTTTCCAAGAGACCCAGTACTTC

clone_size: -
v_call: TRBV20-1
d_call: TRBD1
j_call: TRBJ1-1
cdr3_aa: CSARGTEDTEAFF
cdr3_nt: TGCAGTGCTAGGGGGACAGAGGACACTGAAGCTTTCTTT

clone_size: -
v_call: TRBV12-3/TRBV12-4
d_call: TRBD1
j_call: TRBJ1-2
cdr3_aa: CASRTRDRDYGYTF
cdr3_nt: TGTGCCAGCAGAACCCGGGACAGGGACTATGGCTACACCTTC

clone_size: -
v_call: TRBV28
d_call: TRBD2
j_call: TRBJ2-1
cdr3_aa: CASSRAGPVKQFF
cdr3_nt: TGTGCCAGCAGTCGAGCGGGACCGGTTAAACAGTTCTTC

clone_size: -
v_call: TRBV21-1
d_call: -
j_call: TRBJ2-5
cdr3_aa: CASIQTGRQETQYF
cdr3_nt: TGTGCCAGCATCCAAACCGGCAGACAAGAGACCCAGTACTTC

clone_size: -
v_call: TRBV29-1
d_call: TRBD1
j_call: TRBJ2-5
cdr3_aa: CSVTTFGQGQRETQYF
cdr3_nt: TGCAGCGTGACAACTTTCGGACAGGGACAGAGGGAGACCCAGTACTTC

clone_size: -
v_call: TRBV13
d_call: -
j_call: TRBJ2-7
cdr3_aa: CASRRYSGVYEQYF
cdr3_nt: TGTGCCAGCAGACGCTACTCGGGTGTCTACGAGCAGTACTTC

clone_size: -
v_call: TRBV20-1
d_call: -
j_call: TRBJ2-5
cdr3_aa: CSARWPDRNNEQYF
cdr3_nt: TGCAGTGCTAGGTGGCCAGACAGGAACAATGAGCAGTACTTC

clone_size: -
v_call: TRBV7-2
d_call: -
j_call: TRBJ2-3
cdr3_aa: CASSLSHTQYF
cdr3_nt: TGCGCCAGCAGCTTATCGCATACGCAGTATTTT

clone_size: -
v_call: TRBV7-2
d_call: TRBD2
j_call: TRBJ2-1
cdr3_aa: CASSLELLAEIEQFF
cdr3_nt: TGTGCCAGCAGCTTAGAGCTCCTAGCGGAGATTGAGCAGTTCTTC

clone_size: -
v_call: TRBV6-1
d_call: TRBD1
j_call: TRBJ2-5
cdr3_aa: CTSGRTGSRETQYF
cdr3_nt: TGTACCAGCGGAAGGACAGGGTCTCGTGAGACCCAGTACTTC

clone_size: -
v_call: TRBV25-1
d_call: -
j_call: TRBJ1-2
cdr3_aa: CASRPDGAVRGYTF
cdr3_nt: TGTGCCAGCAGACCGGACGGCGCCGTCCGTGGCTACACCTTC

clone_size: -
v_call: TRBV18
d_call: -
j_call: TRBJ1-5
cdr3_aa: CASSPWQMNQPQHF
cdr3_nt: TGTGCCAGCTCACCGTGGCAAATGAATCAGCCCCAGCATTTT

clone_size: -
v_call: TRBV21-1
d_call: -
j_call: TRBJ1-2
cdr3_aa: CASSNYGYTF
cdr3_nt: TGTGCCAGCAGCAACTATGGCTACACCTTC

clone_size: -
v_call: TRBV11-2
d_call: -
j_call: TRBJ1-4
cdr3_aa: CASSHLGEKLFF
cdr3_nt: TGTGCCAGCAGCCATCTCGGTGAAAAACTGTTTTTT